One and the same sample provided the 23 T cell receptor beta chains below, sequenced in a study of neurological immune-mediated disorders. TCRdb analysed the 5' RACE reads with MiXCR anew, one entry per CDR3 protein. The data show approximately 82,000 distinct CDR3 sequences, 2.5% to 3% seen once. Specimen: PBMCs. The receptors originated from a woman aged 30 to 39 with multiple sclerosis.

This clonotype has at least ten counts. The V call is TRBV29-1, the J call TRBJ2-1; D may be TRBD1 or TRBD2 (5 bases each). Trimming took 4 bases from V and 10 from J, leaving 14 bases between them. Germline V CDR1 and CDR2: SQVTM, ANQGSEA. The CDR3 has 12 amino acids. As DNA, the CDR3 is TGCAGCGTTGTGTGGGACCTGGAGGAGCAGTTCTTC. Translated, it gives CSVVWDLEEQFF.

There are many counts of this clonotype. This chain joins TRBV6-2 or TRBV6-3 and TRBJ1-2; 9 bases match TRBD1. The V gene's germline CDR1 is MNHEY and CDR2 SVGEGT. The CDR3 contains 14 residues. V gave up 6 bases and J gave up 12 bases; unmatched junction bases: 14. The CDR3 DNA reads TGTGCCAGCAGAAGGAATACAGGGGGCGCCGAGGACACCTTC. Residues: CASRRNTGGAEDTF.

Many counts were recorded for this clonotype. The CDR3 nucleotides read TGTGCCAGCAGCCGAAATGGTGGAGAGGGGGGTAATGAGCAGTTCTTC. Protein: CASSRNGGEGGNEQFF. V gene TRBV7-2 combines with J gene TRBJ2-1; D possibly matches TRBD1 or TRBD2 (6 bases each). The germline V and J ends were trimmed by 5 bases and 7 bases, with 21 bases remaining between them. The CDR3 is 16 residues long. In germline, CDR1 is SGHTA, CDR2 FQGNSA.

This clonotype was recorded at least ten times. The rearrangement links TRBV7-9 to TRBJ1-4; D remains unclear. Germline V CDR1 and CDR2: SEHNR, FQNEAQ (reference sequence). V was cut by 5 bases and J by 7 bases, with 14 bases left in between. The CDR3 runs 14 residues. CDR3 sequence: CASSQDQEGEKLFF. The CDR3 DNA reads TGTGCCAGCAGCCAAGATCAAGAGGGTGAAAAACTGTTTTTT.

This clonotype was counted ten times or more. CDR3 DNA sequence: TGTGCCAGCAGCTCCCTCGGAGCGGGAGGCAGGACCCAGTACTTC. Its protein product is CASSSLGAGGRTQYF. The chain combines TRBV5-6 with TRBJ2-5; 9 bases agree with TRBD2. Germline V gene lookup returns CDR1 SGHDT and CDR2 YYEEEE. The trim removed 3 bases at V and 7 bases at J, leaving 10 bases unmatched. The CDR3 runs to 15 residues.

Ten or more counts support this clonotype. The rearrangement links TRBV28 to TRBJ2-3; 7 nucleotides match TRBD1. The V segment lost 8 bases and the J segment 5 bases; nucleotides outside the gene matches: 13. Germline V gene lookup returns CDR1 MDHEN and CDR2 SYDVKM. The CDR3 sequence is 15 residues long. CDR3 amino acids: CASGRTGASIDTQYF. CDR3 nucleotides: TGTGCCAGCGGAAGAACAGGGGCCTCTATAGATACGCAGTATTTT.

At least ten counts were recorded for this clonotype. This chain joins TRBV5-1 and TRBJ1-2; TRBD1 is a possible D gene (5 bases). Germline V lookup: CDR1 SGHRS, CDR2 YFSETQ. The CDR3 runs 13 residues. The V gene lost 6 bases and the J gene lost 3 bases, with 12 bases spanning the gap. CDR3 residues: CASTRDGDYGYTF. CDR3 sequence (DNA): TGCGCCAGCACCCGGGACGGAGACTATGGCTACACCTTC.

The sample holds many counts of this clonotype. A much larger clone differs by one base, so this may be a read error. The chain couples TRBV20-1 to TRBJ1-5, with a tentative D call TRBD1 (6 bases). The CDR3 consists of 14 residues. Germline lookup yields CDR1 DFQATT and CDR2 SNEGSKA (reference sequence). CDR3 amino acids: CSARTGGGNQPQNF. CDR3 nucleotides: TGCAGTGCTAGGACCGGGGGGGGCAATCAGCCCCAGAATTTT.

This clonotype was seen repeatedly, ten times or more. The J gene is TRBJ1-1, the V gene TRBV20-1; unclear D gene. There are 14 residues in the CDR3. V was shortened by 1 base and J by 1 base, with 10 bases between the two germline ends. Germline values: CDR1 DFQATT, CDR2 SNEGSKA (reference sequence). DNA for the CDR3: TGCAGTGCTAGAGGAGGGAGTGGGAACACTGAAGCTTTCTTT. Translating it yields CSARGGSGNTEAFF.

This clonotype was seen at least ten times. The J gene is TRBJ1-2, the V gene TRBV5-1; no definite D call. The germline V gene has CDR1 SGHRS and CDR2 YFSETQ. The V gene lost 4 bases and the J gene lost 8 bases, with 15 bases spanning the gap. The CDR3 consists of 13 residues. This chain's CDR3 is CASSPEQTSGYTF. CDR3 DNA: TGCGCCAGCAGCCCGGAACAGACTAGCGGCTACACCTTC.

The sample holds many counts of this clonotype. The chain joins TRBV28 to TRBJ1-4; D remains ambiguous. Trimming took off 2 bases at V and 2 bases at J, with 3 bases between the two ends. The CDR3 totals 13 residues. The germline CDR1 and CDR2 sequences are MDHEN and SYDVKM. CDR3 nucleotide sequence: TGTGCCAGCAGTTTACGGACTAATGAAAAACTGTTTTTT. Its translation is CASSLRTNEKLFF.

In this sample, this clonotype turned up many times. The chain combines TRBV10-3 with TRBJ2-1; D perhaps matches TRBD2 (6 bases). Trimming pared 4 bases from V and 0 bases from J, leaving 7 bases between. This CDR3 has 14 amino acids. The germline V gene encodes CDR1 ENHRY and CDR2 SYGVKD. CDR3 DNA: TGTGCCATCAGTGCGGGACTCTCCTACAATGAGCAGTTCTTC. It specifies CAISAGLSYNEQFF.

Ten or more counts support this clonotype. The chain has TRBV6-6 and TRBJ2-3; 12 bases map to TRBD2. This CDR3 comprises 15 residues. Germline trimming cut 5 bases from V and 5 bases from J; bases unmatched to any gene: 5. Germline CDR1 and CDR2: MNHNY and SVGAGI (reference sequence). The CDR3: CASSRGLAGKDTQYF. For the CDR3, the DNA is TGTGCCAGCAGTCGCGGACTAGCGGGGAAAGATACGCAGTATTTT.

This clonotype occurred many times. The chain couples TRBV7-2 to TRBJ2-6; D gene unclear. The V end lost 3 bases, the J end lost 4 bases, and 10 bases lay between the germline ends. CDR1 SGHTA and CDR2 FQGNSA come from the germline V gene. CDR3 length: 15 amino acids. CDR3 in amino acids: CASSLIPGGANVLTF. The CDR3 DNA follows: TGTGCCAGCAGCTTGATCCCCGGGGGGGCCAACGTCCTGACTTTC.

Many counts were recorded for this clonotype. The chain carries TRBV7-9 and TRBJ2-2; 10 nucleotides agree with TRBD2. The germline V gene encodes CDR1 SEHNR and CDR2 FQNEAQ (reference sequence). The junction had 7 bases not matched to a gene; V was cut back by 6 bases and J by 6 bases. The CDR3 covers 15 residues. As DNA, the CDR3 is TGTGCCAGCAGTATACTAGCGGGAAAATCCGGGGAGCTGTTTTTT. Translating it yields CASSILAGKSGELFF.

This clonotype occurred many times. The J gene is TRBJ2-3, the V gene TRBV5-1; no firm D call. The CDR3 consists of 14 residues. Germline CDR1 is SGHRS and CDR2 is YFSETQ. Trimming took 0 bases from V and 2 from J, leaving 7 bases between them. The CDR3 coding sequence is TGCGCCAGCAGCTTGGGACCGGACACAGATACGCAGTATTTT. This translates into CASSLGPDTDTQYF.

This clonotype was detected many times. The V and J genes are TRBV12-3 or TRBV12-4 and TRBJ1-5; no clear D. Trimming took 3 bases from V and 5 from J, leaving 8 bases between them. CDR3 length: 13 residues. The CDR3 DNA sequence: TGTGCCAGCAGTTTTACAGCGGATCAGCCCCAGCATTTT. It yields the protein CASSFTADQPQHF.

This clonotype was seen only a few times. At one boundary the junction diverges from the germline segment, which might be a read error. The V and J genes are TRBV12-3 or TRBV12-4 and TRBJ1-1; D might be TRBD1 (6 bases). The CDR3 spans 12 residues. CDR3 residues: CASSYGQTGAFF. CDR3 sequence (DNA): TGTGCCAGCAGTTATGGACAGACTGGAGCTTTCTTT.

This clonotype was observed at least ten times. Here the CDR3 DNA reads TGCAGCGTCCGGGGAGCGGGTACTTCCTGGGGGACCTATGAGCAGTTCTTC. Its translation: CSVRGAGTSWGTYEQFF. The chain recombines TRBV29-1 with TRBJ2-1, with D perhaps TRBD2 (6 bases). The CDR3 has 17 residues. Trimming shortened V by 6 bases and J by 8 bases, and 29 bases separated the two germline ends. CDR1 and CDR2 from the germline V gene are SQVTM and ANQGSEA.

This clonotype was recorded many times. This chain uses TRBV4-2 with TRBJ2-3, with TRBD2 matching 11 bases. The CDR3 sequence is 17 residues long. Germline CDR1 and CDR2: LGHNA and YNFKEQ. Unmatched junction bases numbered 14, after V lost 5 bases and J lost 7 bases. The CDR3 nucleotides read TGTGCCAGCAGCGAAACCGCCGGGACTAGCGGATCTTATACGCAGTATTTT. It translates to CASSETAGTSGSYTQYF.

This clonotype was counted only a few times. This is likely a read error, given that the CDR3 carries no conserved phenylalanine or tryptophan at its end. This rearrangement joins TRBV5-6 to TRBJ2-7, with D perhaps matching TRBD2 (5 bases). V lost 4 bases to trimming and J lost 3 bases, with 17 bases between them. Per germline, CDR1 SGHDT and CDR2 YYEEEE. This CDR3 has 15 amino acids. This CDR3 is CASSLGGLLIYEQYN. DNA for the CDR3: TGTGCCAGCAGCCTGGGCGGGCTACTCATCTACGAGCAGTACAAC.

This clonotype was recorded at least ten times. This chain links TRBV20-1 with TRBJ1-2, with D possibly matching TRBD1 (6 bases). The CDR3 loop spans 16 amino acids. V shed 3 bases and J shed 8 bases, with 25 bases lying between them. Germline CDR1 DFQATT, CDR2 SNEGSKA (reference sequence). The CDR3 DNA is TGCAGTGCTAGGCCCGGTGGAGGGGGTGTCGGGTGGGGCTACACCTTC. Its translation is CSARPGGGGVGWGYTF.

The chain is built from TRBV4-1 and TRBJ2-5; D is unclear. Trimming removed 1 base at V and 7 bases at J, with 10 bases between. The CDR3 is 13 residues long. Looked up from germline, CDR1 is MGHRA and CDR2 is YSYEKL. CDR3: CASSQVGLGTQYF. CDR3 coding DNA: TGCGCCAGCAGCCAAGTAGGCTTGGGGACCCAGTACTTC.